This TCR beta chain derives from a study of shared clonotypes between healthy human individuals (dated by TCRdb to 2019 to 2021). The study in broad terms: A couple of women and a few men aged 18 to 49 years were included in the cohort. Per donor, leukapheresis produced somewhere between about 0.85 and 10 billion PBMCs. For each donor, three plates each were used for CD4 naive and CD4 memory, two plates were used for CD8 naive, and one plate was used for CD8 memory. To increase sequencing depth and limit assay-specific biases, TCR repertoire library preparation and sequencing were carried out by different laboratories using diverse techniques. The study deeply sequenced blood TCR repertoires of five healthy adults to estimate repertoire size and the extent of clonotype sharing between individuals.

Reading the germline V gene (reference sequence) gives CDR1 SEHNR and CDR2 FQNEAQ. The CDR3 runs 12 amino acids, cysteine and phenylalanine included. Only the CDR3 DNA stays, 36 bases, in frame from base 1. Trimming costs V 1 base and J 15 bases, and their ends lie 13 bases apart. CD8 naive samples were obtained by positive selection for CCR7 among CD45RO-negative cells, yielding a CD45RA+CCR7+ population from which TemRA cells were excluded. Donors were healthy HIV-negative adults with no recently reported acute infections or vaccinations. Every donor was a Caucasian adult residing in Nashville, Tennessee, USA. Blood was collected by leukapheresis, and PBMCs were isolated by Ficoll-Histopaque density gradient centrifugation and then cryopreserved in liquid nitrogen vapor phase. Analytical flow cytometry was used to check the purity and quantity of each magnetically sorted T cell population. From each sorted fraction, genomic DNA was isolated and quantified by UV absorbance on a Nanodrop 2000c.

Overall study results and their limits: Compared with non-shared clonotypes, the clonotypes found in all four sorted-subset donors had higher generation probabilities. Estimated clonotype richness was generally larger for naive than for memory subsets. Even with the large sequencing depth, rarefaction of the sorted-subset datasets indicated that sequencing was incomplete. Pairwise subsampling indicated that sequencing depth was expected to affect the degree of clonotype sharing among donors. Sampling was restricted to blood, and TCR repertoires in tissue are likely to differ from TCR repertoires in blood. When a handful of donors were compared, the shared fraction of clonotypes was 5% to 6.5% for naive CD4, over 3% for naive CD8, roughly 2.5% for memory CD4, and under 0.5% for memory CD8. The small number of donors limited the genetic and exposure-history diversity represented.

Note on this clone: Its antigen is not yet known. Base quality data are lacking; no much larger clone is found one base away.

Using the deep immunoSEQ assay, TCR CDR3 regions were amplified from genomic DNA by multiplex PCR. For each cell subset, the extracted genomic DNA was distributed evenly across all wells of several immunoSEQ 96-well plates, and each plate served as one replicate. For sorted subsets, 200 to 250 ng of genomic DNA, equivalent to some 30,000 T cell genomes, went into each replicate PCR. Purified libraries were quantified with a Qubit 3.0 fluorometer, sized on a Bioanalyzer 2100, and re-quantified with the KAPA Library Quantification kit. Every immunoSEQ 96-well plate was sequenced on a separate single-read 150-cycle Illumina NextSeq 550 flow cell. The authors' analysis ran thus. Because the immunoSEQ output held only junctional sequences and lacked quality scores, the filtering could not match the filtering applied to full-length reads. To assign V/J genes and CDR3, sequences were annotated against IMGT germline references using PyIR, a Python wrapper for IgBLAST v1.9. Reads with weak V/J assignments (E-value above 1e-6), missing CDR3, stop codons, out-of-frame junctions, or ambiguous translated residues were removed. A V3J clonotype was defined by an identical inferred V gene, J gene, and CDR3 amino acid sequence. The percentage overlap between two repertoires was calculated by dividing the number of shared unique clonotypes by the size of the smaller repertoire. Three approaches were used to assess repertoire richness: RTK rarefaction, the Chao1 estimator, and Recon v2.1 estimates of unobserved clonotypes. For all TCRbeta clonotypes obtained by the gDNA method from several donors, generation probabilities were computed with OLGA. In its TCRdb copy, this immuneACCESS table keeps in-frame sequences only and misses some clones. Where compared with another copy, unresolved V genes explain less than half of these, and the others have no known cause. That table supplies the V and J calls and clone size; D and trimming were determined from the DNA. The sample table shows around 2,100,000 clones, and approximately 95% are seen once. The top ten clones comprise 1.2% of the sample.

The sequenced sample consisted of naive CD8+ T cells sorted from blood. The cell subset or site label here, explained by the study, means: CD45RA+CCR7+. This receptor was taken from a man younger than 35 in good health. This chain is built from TRBV7-9 and TRBJ2-1; the D gene is not confidently resolved. The sequence in DNA is TGTGCCAGCAGCTTAGAGACAAGGAGCCTGTTCTTC. Its protein reads: CASSLETRSLFF. Outside the CDR3, residues come from the reference TRBV7-9 and TRBJ2-1 proteins, so the full variable domain is: DTGVSQNPRHKITKRGQNVTFRCDPISEHNRLYWYRQTLGQGPEFLTYFQNEAQLEKSRLLSDRFSAERPKGSFSTLEIQRTEQGDSAMYLCASSLETRSLFFGPGTRLTVL.